This entry lists 15 T cell receptor beta chains sequenced from one sample in a study of CD8 T cells in ankylosing spondylitis. General study findings and limits: A TCR beta motif of under 10 highly homologous variants appeared characteristic of ankylosing spondylitis blood.

Their antigens are not known. TCRdb recomputed calls from the 5' RACE reads with MiXCR, one row per CDR3 protein. This sample has 200,000 to 250,000 distinct CDR3 sequences, with 18% found just once. The sequenced sample consisted of blood, either unsorted or a sorted T cell fraction (not recorded which). The source is a male donor with ankylosing spondylitis.

The V gene is TRBV5-1, the J gene TRBJ2-7; weak D call: TRBD1 (5 bases). CDR3 length: 14 residues. V was clipped by 4 bases and J by 3 bases, with 14 bases between them. CDR1 and CDR2 from the germline V gene are SGHRS and YFSETQ. As DNA, the CDR3 is TGCGCCAGCAGCAGGGGCCAAGACTTCTACGAGCAGTACTTC. Translated, it gives CASSRGQDFYEQYF.

The chain has TRBV6-4 and TRBJ2-1, with D uncertain. With 3 bases removed from V and 0 bases from J, the gap between germline ends came to 12 bases. Germline-derived CDR1 and CDR2 are MRHNA and SNTAGT. The CDR3 totals 16 residues. CDR3 sequence (DNA): TGTGCCAGCAGTGATCGTTGGCGGAGCTCCTACAATGAGCAGTTCTTC. As protein: CASSDRWRSSYNEQFF.

This clonotype has just a few counts. V gene TRBV15 combines with J gene TRBJ1-2, with a tentative D call TRBD1 (6 bases). The CDR3 loop spans 13 amino acids. Germline V lookup: CDR1 LNHNV, CDR2 YYDKDF (reference sequence). Trimming pared 0 bases from V and 7 bases from J, leaving 9 bases between. In DNA form, the CDR3 reads TGTGCCACCAGCAGAGATAGACAGGCTGGCTACACCTTC. Translated: CATSRDRQAGYTF.

This clonotype turned up a few times. The chain combines TRBV12-3 or TRBV12-4 with TRBJ2-3; 12 bases are a match to TRBD2. J gave up 8 bases and V 8 bases, and 11 bases lay outside the gene matches. The CDR3 runs to 15 residues. Written as DNA, the CDR3 is TGTGCCAGCTTCCTGCTAGCGGGAGGGCCGGGTACGCAGTATTTT. Its translation is CASFLLAGGPGTQYF.

This clonotype has just a few counts. The chain has TRBV4-1 and TRBJ2-2; 7 bases line up with TRBD1. Germline trimming cut 0 bases from V and 5 bases from J; bases unmatched to any gene: 9. CDR3 size: 17 residues. The germline CDR1 and CDR2 sequences are MGHRA and YSYEKL. The CDR3 reads CASSQDTFRGSTGELFF. DNA of the CDR3: TGCGCCAGCAGCCAAGACACATTCAGGGGGTCGACCGGGGAGCTGTTTTTT.

This clonotype has only a few counts. The CDR3 DNA sequence: TGTGCCAGCAGGGGACTCCTCGGGGAGCAGTTCTTC. Its translation: CASRGLLGEQFF. This chain connects TRBV6-1 to TRBJ2-1; TRBD2 might be the D (6 bases). This CDR3 has 12 residues. Germline CDR1 reads MNHNS; CDR2 reads SASEGT. V lost 6 bases to trimming and J lost 10 bases, with 13 bases between them.

Written as DNA, the CDR3 is TGTGCCAGCAGCTTAGATCCGTTATGGAGCACAGATACGCAGTATTTT. It specifies CASSLDPLWSTDTQYF. The rearrangement joins TRBV7-6 to TRBJ2-3; D gene unclear. Trimming left V 1 base short and J 0 bases short, with 11 bases between. There are 16 residues in the CDR3. The germline V gene encodes CDR1 SGHVS and CDR2 FNYEAQ.

This clonotype appeared a few times. The chain uses TRBV7-2 and TRBJ2-3, with a possible D match to TRBD2 (6 bases). V lost 0 bases and J lost 0, with 13 bases in between. The CDR3 extends over 17 amino acids. Germline CDR1 reads SGHTA; CDR2 reads FQGNSA. CDR3 in amino acids: CASSLALGGESTDTQYF. The CDR3 nucleotides read TGTGCCAGCAGCTTAGCGCTGGGCGGGGAAAGCACAGATACGCAGTATTTT.

This clonotype has a handful of counts. The rearrangement joins TRBV25-1 to TRBJ1-1; TRBD1 agrees at 7 bases. J was trimmed by 2 bases and V by 1 base; bases with no gene match: 13. CDR1 is MGHDK and CDR2 is SYGVNS in the germline V gene. CDR3 length equals 18 residues. CDR3 nucleotide sequence: TGTGCCAGCAGTGAATTCCCTCGACAGGGCGAGTATAACACTGAAGCTTTCTTT. Residues: CASSEFPRQGEYNTEAFF.

This clonotype appeared many times. The chain recombines TRBV12-3 or TRBV12-4 with TRBJ2-3, with D perhaps matching TRBD1 (6 bases). The V end lost 4 bases, the J end lost 7 bases, and 18 bases lay between the germline ends. The CDR3 runs 15 residues. The CDR3 nucleotides read TGTGCCAGCAGTTCAGGGGTAGGGAATGTAAATACGCAGTATTTT. This gives the protein CASSSGVGNVNTQYF.

This clonotype was observed many times. The rearrangement links TRBV29-1 to TRBJ2-3; D gene ambiguous. The V gene's germline CDR1 is SQVTM and CDR2 ANQGSEA. Trimming stripped 0 bases from V and 5 bases from J, with 12 bases between. The CDR3 spans 14 residues. Here the CDR3 reads CSVEDHLGGDTQYF. The CDR3 coding sequence is TGCAGCGTTGAAGACCACCTGGGTGGAGATACGCAGTATTTT.

In its sample, this clonotype was seen a few times. The chain employs TRBV20-1 and TRBJ2-7; 9 bases fit TRBD1. Germline V gives CDR1 DFQATT, CDR2 SNEGSKA (reference sequence). J gave up 2 bases and V 5 bases, and 10 bases lay outside the gene matches. The CDR3 extends over 15 amino acids. The CDR3 coding sequence is TGCAGTGCTGGCGAGGGACAGGGCCACCCCTACGAGCAGTACTTC. As protein: CSAGEGQGHPYEQYF.

V gene TRBV20-1 combines with J gene TRBJ2-7; D gene uncertain. Germline V CDR1 and CDR2: DFQATT, SNEGSKA (reference sequence). This CDR3 has 15 amino acids. V was trimmed by 0 bases and J by 0 bases, leaving 12 bases between them. This CDR3 is CSARDPDNVSYEQYF. DNA for the CDR3: TGCAGTGCTAGAGATCCGGATAACGTCTCCTACGAGCAGTACTTC.

This clonotype was picked up a small number of times. The chain employs TRBV27 and TRBJ2-3; D not resolved. V was clipped by 5 bases and J by 3 bases, with 12 bases between them. The CDR3 sequence is 14 residues long. Per germline, CDR1 MNHEY and CDR2 SMNVEV (reference sequence). Here the CDR3 DNA reads TGTGCCAGCAGTCCAGCTGGACGGACAGATACGCAGTATTTT. Residues: CASSPAGRTDTQYF.

The chain combines TRBV27 with TRBJ1-1; no clear D. Germline CDR1 and CDR2: MNHEY and SMNVEV (reference sequence). The V end was cut by 4 bases, the J end by 4 bases, with 16 bases between. The CDR3 is 15 residues long. The CDR3 spells CASSSPGRRGTEAFF. In nucleotides, the CDR3 is TGTGCCAGCAGTTCTCCGGGCCGCCGGGGCACTGAAGCTTTCTTT.